This T cell receptor beta chain stems from a study of neurological immune-mediated disorders. Study-level findings and limits: One related-CDR3 cluster, which may be a signature, held the repertoires of 18 of 34 multiple sclerosis patients after phylogenetic grouping.

Every sequencing run generated over 180 million TCR-beta sequences from 15-18 subjects. Each CDR3 protein gets one entry after TCRdb re-called the 5' RACE reads with MiXCR. The sample lists about 120,000 distinct CDR3 sequences; roughly 3.2% were seen once. Preparation of the unsorted libraries drew on 2 million PBMCs stored at -80 C. The CDR3 is made up of 14 amino acids. CDR1 DFQATT and CDR2 SNEGSKA come from the germline V gene (reference sequence). V lost 7 bases and J lost 4; bases outside the gene matches: 8. This clonotype was observed many times. Antigen unknown. Sequencing was done on a sample of PBMCs. The V call is TRBV20-1, the J call TRBJ2-2; the match to TRBD2 covers 8 bases. The sequence came from a woman in her 30s with multiple sclerosis. CDR3: CSVPGLDLTGELFF. The CDR3 coding sequence is TGCAGTGTCCCGGGACTAGATCTCACCGGGGAGCTGTTTTTT.